These T cell receptor beta chains were read from a single sample in a study of cytotoxic CD8 clonotypes in ibrutinib-treated CLL. TCRdb keeps only in-frame clones here, not all; method: immunoSEQ multiplex PCR. The data contain 200,000 to 250,000 clones, around 75% of them singletons. This material consisted of PBMCs, taken after 12 months of ibrutinib treatment. Source of these receptors: a human donor with chronic lymphocytic leukemia. Both conserved end residues are part of each CDR3. The D gene is left open where the match is weak. Clone size is given for some rows only: seen once, a few or many times, or a class if the clone is expanded.

J gene: TRBJ2-3; D gene: -; clone size: -; V gene: TRBV4-1; CDR3 DNA: TGCGCCAGCAGCCAAGTCCCGGACAAGATTCCACCAGATACGCAGTATTTT; CDR3 protein: CASSQVPDKIPPDTQYF
J gene: TRBJ1-3; D gene: TRBD1; clone size: -; V gene: TRBV7-9; CDR3 DNA: TGTGCCAGCAGGCCAAACTCAGGGGGCGTGAACACCATATATTTT; CDR3 protein: CASRPNSGGVNTIYF
J gene: TRBJ2-3; D gene: -; clone size: -; V gene: TRBV6-5; CDR3 DNA: TGTGCCAGCAGTTACTCGGCGCGGGACACAGATACGCAGTATTTT; CDR3 protein: CASSYSARDTDTQYF
J gene: TRBJ1-1; D gene: -; clone size: many; V gene: TRBV9; CDR3 DNA: TGTGCCAGCAGCGTAGACAGGGACACTGAAGCTTTCTTT; CDR3 protein: CASSVDRDTEAFF
J gene: TRBJ2-5; D gene: TRBD1; clone size: few; V gene: TRBV15; CDR3 DNA: TGTGCCACCAGCAGGGGACAGGGATCGCCTAAAGAGACCCAGTACTTC; CDR3 protein: CATSRGQGSPKETQYF
J gene: TRBJ2-7; D gene: -; clone size: -; V gene: TRBV6-6; CDR3 DNA: TGTGCCAGCAGTTCGGGGACTGGGGATTACGAGCAGTACTTC; CDR3 protein: CASSSGTGDYEQYF
J gene: TRBJ2-2; D gene: TRBD1; clone size: -; V gene: TRBV2; CDR3 DNA: TGTGCCAGCAGCTCTCCGGGACAGGACACCGGGGAGCTGTTTTTT; CDR3 protein: CASSSPGQDTGELFF
J gene: TRBJ2-1; D gene: -; clone size: -; V gene: TRBV6-5; CDR3 DNA: TGTGCCAGCAGGGGTCAAACGCGGTCCTACAATGAGCAGTTCTTC; CDR3 protein: CASRGQTRSYNEQFF
J gene: TRBJ2-3; D gene: -; clone size: -; V gene: TRBV9; CDR3 DNA: TGTGCCAGCAGCGCCCTCGGGGGTGGCACAGATACGCAGTATTTT; CDR3 protein: CASSALGGGTDTQYF
J gene: TRBJ1-1; D gene: TRBD1; clone size: -; V gene: TRBV7-2; CDR3 DNA: TGTGCCAGCAGGTATTGGGACAGTGAAGCTTTCTTT; CDR3 protein: CASRYWDSEAFF
J gene: TRBJ2-7; D gene: TRBD2; clone size: -; V gene: TRBV5-5; CDR3 DNA: TGTGCCAGCAGCTCGTGGACTAGCGGAAACTACGAGCAGTACTTC; CDR3 protein: CASSSWTSGNYEQYF
J gene: TRBJ1-1; D gene: -; clone size: -; V gene: TRBV11-2; CDR3 DNA: TGTGCCAGCAGCTTAGCGGCAGGGAACACTGAAGCTTTCTTT; CDR3 protein: CASSLAAGNTEAFF
J gene: TRBJ2-5; D gene: TRBD1; clone size: -; V gene: TRBV6-5; CDR3 DNA: TGTGCCAGCAGACCGGGAACAACAAGGGACAGGGCTGACTTC; CDR3 protein: CASRPGTTRDRADF
J gene: TRBJ2-3; D gene: TRBD2; clone size: -; V gene: TRBV7-2; CDR3 DNA: TGTGCCAGCATGAGCGGGAGGGGGGCAGATACGCAGTATTTT; CDR3 protein: CASMSGRGADTQYF
J gene: TRBJ1-1; D gene: -; clone size: -; V gene: TRBV27; CDR3 DNA: TGTGCCAGCAGTTACCGGGGGAACACTGAAGCTTTCTTT; CDR3 protein: CASSYRGNTEAFF
J gene: TRBJ2-1; D gene: TRBD2; clone size: -; V gene: TRBV7-2; CDR3 DNA: TGTGCCAGCAGCTCGCCGGGACTAGGCGGGAATGAGCAGTTCTTC; CDR3 protein: CASSSPGLGGNEQFF
J gene: TRBJ2-6; D gene: -; clone size: -; V gene: TRBV19; CDR3 DNA: TGTGCCAGTAGTATATCTGGAGGTGGGGCCAACGTCCTGACTTTC; CDR3 protein: CASSISGGGANVLTF
J gene: TRBJ1-1; D gene: -; clone size: -; V gene: TRBV6-5; CDR3 DNA: TGTGCCAGCAGTGAAAGGGGTGGCAACACTGAAGCTTTCTTT; CDR3 protein: CASSERGGNTEAFF
J gene: TRBJ2-5; D gene: -; clone size: -; V gene: TRBV6-5; CDR3 DNA: TGTGCCAGCAGGGAAGTGGCCTCATGGGAGACCCAGTACTTC; CDR3 protein: CASREVASWETQYF
J gene: TRBJ1-1; D gene: -; clone size: -; V gene: TRBV7-3; CDR3 DNA: TGTGCCAGCAGCCCCACCATGAACACTGAAGCTTTCTTT; CDR3 protein: CASSPTMNTEAFF
J gene: TRBJ1-2; D gene: -; clone size: -; V gene: TRBV10-3; CDR3 DNA: TGTGCCATCAGTGAGTCAACGTCGAACTATGGCTACACCTTC; CDR3 protein: CAISESTSNYGYTF
J gene: TRBJ2-3; D gene: -; clone size: once; V gene: TRBV4-3; CDR3 DNA: TGCGCCAGCAGCCACGGCCAGGTAGATACGCAGTATTTT; CDR3 protein: CASSHGQVDTQYF
J gene: TRBJ1-3; D gene: -; clone size: -; V gene: TRBV19; CDR3 DNA: TGTGCCAGTAGTATTAGACCCCGGACAGACTCTGGAAACACCATATATTTT; CDR3 protein: CASSIRPRTDSGNTIYF
J gene: TRBJ1-5; D gene: TRBD1; clone size: -; V gene: TRBV5-8; CDR3 DNA: TGTGCCAGCAGCTTAGGTGACAGGGTAAATCAGCCCCAGCATTTT; CDR3 protein: CASSLGDRVNQPQHF
J gene: TRBJ1-1; D gene: -; clone size: -; V gene: TRBV30; CDR3 DNA: TGTGCCTGGAATGGGGGCGCGGGCACTGAAGCTTTCTTT; CDR3 protein: CAWNGGAGTEAFF
J gene: TRBJ2-2; D gene: -; clone size: -; V gene: TRBV5-4; CDR3 DNA: TGTGCCAGCTCGAGGGGGGGCGGAAACACCGGGGAGCTGTTTTTT; CDR3 protein: CASSRGGGNTGELFF
J gene: TRBJ2-1; D gene: -; clone size: few; V gene: TRBV27; CDR3 DNA: TGTGCCAGCAGTCTCGGGATCCGGGACCACAATGAGCAGTTCTTC; CDR3 protein: CASSLGIRDHNEQFF
J gene: TRBJ1-1; D gene: -; clone size: -; V gene: TRBV2; CDR3 DNA: TGTGCCAGCAGTGTCAACAGGAACACTGAAGCTTTCTTT; CDR3 protein: CASSVNRNTEAFF
J gene: TRBJ2-3; D gene: -; clone size: -; V gene: TRBV5-1; CDR3 DNA: TGCGCCAGCAGCTTGGAGGGTCGACGGGCAGATACGCAGTATTTT; CDR3 protein: CASSLEGRRADTQYF